Sequencing of this T cell receptor (beta chain) was carried out in a study of molecular identifiers for immune sequencing clone quantification. Ten or more counts support this clonotype. TCRdb used MiXCR to reprocess the PCR reads, holding one entry per CDR3 protein. The sample carries 62,000 or so distinct CDR3 sequences, about a sixth recorded once. Per germline, CDR1 SGHKS and CDR2 YYEKEE (reference sequence). Unmatched junction bases numbered 10, after V lost 2 bases and J lost 9 bases. The CDR3 is 15 amino acids. The TCR was taken from a human donor in good health. Some libraries in this study had Jurkat cell RNA spiked in. Material: naive CD8+ T cells from blood, with Jurkat cell RNA spiked in. Subset denoted: FACS-sorted CD8+CD4-CCR7+CD45RA+ naive T cells. The chain has TRBV5-5 and TRBJ2-1; 8 positions match TRBD1. CDR3: CASSLNRGSGGEQFF. For the CDR3, the DNA is TGTGCCAGCAGCTTAAACAGGGGGTCAGGGGGTGAGCAGTTCTTC.